This T cell receptor beta chain was identified in a study of control samples from healthy donors and cancer patients. V was clipped by 1 base and J by 1 base, with 8 bases between them. Germline V lookup: CDR1 SEHNR, CDR2 FQNEAQ (reference sequence). The CDR3 has 15 amino acids. Clones were read by immunoSEQ multiplex PCR, and TCRdb kept only the in-frame ones, dropping some. Of about 130,000 clones listed, roughly 92% are singletons. V is TRBV7-9 and J is TRBJ1-5, with D unclear. The sequenced sample was blood. This clonotype was obtained from a man between 18 and 35 years old in good health. CDR3 residues: CASSLVGSSNQPQHF. In DNA, the CDR3 is TGTGCCAGCAGCTTAGTAGGATCCAGCAATCAGCCCCAGCATTTT. Variable domain in full (rest from reference TRBV7-9 and TRBJ1-5): DTGVSQNPRHKITKRGQNVTFRCDPISEHNRLYWYRQTLGQGPEFLTYFQNEAQLEKSRLLSDRFSAERPKGSFSTLEIQRTEQGDSAMYLCASSLVGSSNQPQHFGDGTRLSIL.